Sequencing of this TCR beta chain was carried out in a study of shared clonotypes between healthy human individuals. For the study at large: Two female and three male donors aged 18 to 49 were enrolled.

Only in-frame clones appear in the TCRdb table, and some are missing; sequencing was by immunoSEQ multiplex PCR. This sample yields about 2.1 million clones, of which around 95% are seen a single time; roughly 1.7% belongs to the top ten. Selected positively for CCR7 and CD45RO-negative, naive CD8 cells excluded terminally differentiated effector memory CD45RA+ cells. The length of the CDR3 is 14 residues. Germline V lookup: CDR1 LGHNA, CDR2 YSLEER. V was shortened by 6 bases and J by 5 bases, with 16 bases between the two germline ends. Whole-study results and caveats: For naive CD4 cells, 4% to 6% of clonotypes were shared across a handful of donors.

This clone came up a few times. Its antigen is currently unknown. V gene TRBV4-3 combines with J gene TRBJ1-1, with D unclear. This sequence originates from a man in his late teens or twenties in good health. Some clones in this sample may be carry-over from other donors' samples. Sequencing used naive CD8+ T cells from PBMCs. CDR3 nucleotide sequence: TGCGCCAGCAGGCTCCTATCGGGCCAAACTGAAGCTTTCTTT. Protein sequence: CASRLLSGQTEAFF.